This entry lists 11 T cell receptor beta chains sequenced from one sample in a study of shared T cell receptors in the human thymus. Sequenced by immunoSEQ multiplex PCR; TCRdb stores in-frame clones only, minus some. Of about 500,000 clones in the sample, 75% to 80% are singletons; the top ten hold more than 0.01%. These same data were also listed under a study on human thymus T cells.

Sample: thymocytes. These receptors all come from a boy in the first two years of life with a congenital heart defect.

This sequence joins TRBV10-2 and TRBJ1-5; D remains unclear. V was trimmed by 2 bases and J by 7 bases, leaving 9 bases between them. CDR1 WSHSY and CDR2 SAAADI come from the germline V gene. The CDR3 spans 13 residues. Written as DNA, the CDR3 is TGCGCCAGCAGTGAGCCGGGGAGGCAGCCCCAGCATTTT. Amino acids: CASSEPGRQPQHF.

This clone was found a few times. This sequence joins TRBV7-9 and TRBJ2-7; D perhaps matches TRBD2 (6 bases). The CDR3 consists of 13 residues. Germline CDR1 is SEHNR and CDR2 is FQNEAQ (reference sequence). V gave up 6 bases and J gave up 3 bases, with 12 bases separating them. The CDR3 region has the DNA TGTGCCAGCAGGGCGGGATTAGGCTACGAGCAGTACTTC. Amino acid sequence: CASRAGLGYEQYF. Together with reference TRBV7-9 and TRBJ2-7, the CDR3 gives the full variable domain: DTGVSQNPRHKITKRGQNVTFRCDPISEHNRLYWYRQTLGQGPEFLTYFQNEAQLEKSRLLSDRFSAERPKGSFSTLEIQRTEQGDSAMYLCASRAGLGYEQYFGPGTRLTVT.

V usage is TRBV10-3 and J usage is TRBJ1-5; TRBD1 matches at 9 bases. Germline V gene lookup returns CDR1 ENHRY and CDR2 SYGVKD. V shed 9 bases and J 5 bases; nucleotides not matched to a gene: 5. The CDR3 contains 13 residues. The CDR3 sequence: CAMGTGPDQPQHF. DNA for the CDR3: TGTGCCATGGGGACAGGGCCGGATCAGCCCCAGCATTTT.

This chain joins TRBV5-1 and TRBJ2-3; the D is unclear. CDR1 and CDR2 (germline): SGHRS, YFSETQ. V shed 1 base and J shed 2 bases, with 8 bases lying between them. This CDR3 comprises 14 residues. CDR3 nucleotide sequence: TGCGCCAGCAGCTTGTGGCTTATCACAGATACGCAGTATTTT. Translation gives CASSLWLITDTQYF. The complete variable domain, with remaining parts taken from reference TRBV5-1 and TRBJ2-3, reads KAGVTQTPRYLIKTRGQQVTLSCSPISGHRSVSWYQQTPGQGLQFLFEYFSETQRNKGNFPGRFSGRQFSNSRSEMNVSTLELGDSALYLCASSLWLITDTQYFGPGTRLTVL.

V and J are TRBV9 and TRBJ1-5; perhaps TRBD1 as D (6 bases). The CDR3 spans 14 residues. CDR1 and CDR2 from the germline V gene are SGDLS and YYNGEE. V was trimmed by 0 bases and J by 5 bases, leaving 9 bases between them. CDR3 in amino acids: CASSVAGVDQPQHF. DNA of the CDR3: TGTGCCAGCAGCGTAGCAGGGGTTGATCAGCCCCAGCATTTT.

About this clone itself: Other DNA sequences within the sample encode an identical CDR3. The chain is built from TRBV5-1 and TRBJ1-2; 8 bases agree with TRBD1. CDR3 length: 13 amino acids. Per the germline V gene, CDR1 is SGHRS and CDR2 is YFSETQ. The ends lost 3 bases at V and 7 bases at J; junction bases unmatched: 5. This CDR3 reads CASSSGQGRGYTF. CDR3 sequence (DNA): TGCGCCAGCAGCTCCGGACAGGGACGTGGCTACACCTTC.

This rearrangement joins TRBV6-5 to TRBJ2-7, with 10 positions matching TRBD2. Germline CDR1 and CDR2: MNHEY and SVGAGI. With 5 bases clipped from V and 2 bases from J, the junction kept 3 bases outside the gene matches. The CDR3 covers 14 residues. The CDR3 region is CASSQREGTYEQYF. CDR3 DNA: TGTGCCAGCAGTCAGCGGGAGGGAACCTACGAGCAGTACTTC.

V usage is TRBV27 and J usage is TRBJ1-1; D is undetermined. In germline, CDR1 is MNHEY, CDR2 SMNVEV (reference sequence). The germline V and J ends were trimmed by 5 bases and 2 bases, with 12 bases remaining between them. This CDR3 spans 14 amino acids. The chain's CDR3 is CASSPATYNTEAFF. The CDR3 nucleotides are TGTGCCAGCAGTCCGGCGACATATAACACTGAAGCTTTCTTT.

The gene calls are TRBV7-3 and TRBJ2-7, with 7 bases lining up with TRBD2. V lost 5 bases and J lost 7; bases outside the gene matches: 11. The CDR3 totals 14 residues. Per germline, CDR1 SGHTA and CDR2 FQGTGA. CDR3 residues: CASSEWAGVREQYF. CDR3 bases: TGTGCCAGCAGCGAGTGGGCGGGAGTGAGGGAGCAGTACTTC.

V gene TRBV5-6 combines with J gene TRBJ1-4, with unresolved D. Germline V gene sequence: CDR1 SGHDT, CDR2 YYEEEE. The V and J ends lost 0 bases and 7 bases respectively, with 10 bases between them. CDR3 length: 14 residues. As DNA, the CDR3 is TGTGCCAGCAGCTTGGGGGCGACATGTGAAAAACTGTTTTTT. Its translation is CASSLGATCEKLFF.

The J gene is TRBJ1-5, the V gene TRBV6-1; possibly TRBD1 for D (6 bases). CDR3 length: 17 amino acids. Trimming took off 0 bases at V and 5 bases at J, with 17 bases between the two ends. The V gene's germline CDR1 is MNHNS and CDR2 SASEGT. The chain's CDR3 is CASSEARHRQVHQPQHF. The CDR3 DNA follows: TGTGCCAGCAGTGAAGCGCGTCATAGACAGGTCCATCAGCCCCAGCATTTT.